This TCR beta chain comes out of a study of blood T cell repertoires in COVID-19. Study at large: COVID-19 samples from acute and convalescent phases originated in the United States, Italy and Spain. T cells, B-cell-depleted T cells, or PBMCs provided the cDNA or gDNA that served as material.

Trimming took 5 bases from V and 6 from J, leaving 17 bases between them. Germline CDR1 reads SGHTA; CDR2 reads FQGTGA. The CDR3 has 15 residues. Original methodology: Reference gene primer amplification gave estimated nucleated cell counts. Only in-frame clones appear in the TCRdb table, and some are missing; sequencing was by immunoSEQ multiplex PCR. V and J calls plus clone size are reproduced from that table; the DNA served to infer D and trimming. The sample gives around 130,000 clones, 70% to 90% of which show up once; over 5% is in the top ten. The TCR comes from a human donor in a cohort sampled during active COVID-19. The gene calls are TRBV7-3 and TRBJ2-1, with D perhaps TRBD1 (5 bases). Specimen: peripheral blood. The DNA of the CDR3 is TGTGCCAGCAGCCCTAATCAGGGTGGCGCCAATGAGCAGTTCTTC. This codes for CASSPNQGGANEQFF.